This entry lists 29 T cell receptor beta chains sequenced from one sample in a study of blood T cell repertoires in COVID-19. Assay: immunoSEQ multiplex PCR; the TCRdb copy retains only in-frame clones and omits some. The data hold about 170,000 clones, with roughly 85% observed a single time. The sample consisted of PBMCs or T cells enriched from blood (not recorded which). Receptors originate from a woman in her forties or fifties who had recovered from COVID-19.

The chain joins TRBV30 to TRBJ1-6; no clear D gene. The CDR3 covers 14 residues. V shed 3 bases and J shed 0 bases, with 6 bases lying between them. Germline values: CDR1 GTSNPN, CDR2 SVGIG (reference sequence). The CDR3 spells CAWRSPSYNSPLHF. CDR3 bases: TGTGCCTGGAGGAGCCCCTCCTATAATTCACCCCTCCACTTT.

The CDR3 protein is CASTQPQGGGGYTF. CDR3 nucleotide sequence: TGTGCCAGCACCCAGCCACAGGGGGGCGGTGGCTACACCTTC. This chain connects TRBV21-1 to TRBJ1-2; TRBD1, as called in the table, went unchecked against the DNA. TRBV21-1 is a listed pseudogene. The CDR3 contains 14 residues.

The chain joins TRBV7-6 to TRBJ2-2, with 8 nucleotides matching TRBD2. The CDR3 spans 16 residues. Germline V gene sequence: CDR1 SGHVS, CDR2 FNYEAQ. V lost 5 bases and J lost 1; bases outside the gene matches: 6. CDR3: CASSPKTSENTGELFF. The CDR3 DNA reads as TGTGCCAGCAGCCCGAAGACTAGCGAGAACACCGGGGAGCTGTTTTTT.

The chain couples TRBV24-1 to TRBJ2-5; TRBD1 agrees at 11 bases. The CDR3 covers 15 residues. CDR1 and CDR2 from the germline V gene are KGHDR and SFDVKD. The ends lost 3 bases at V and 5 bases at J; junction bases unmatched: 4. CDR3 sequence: CATSDRTGGAETQYF. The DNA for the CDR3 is TGTGCCACCAGTGATAGGACAGGGGGCGCGGAGACCCAGTACTTC.

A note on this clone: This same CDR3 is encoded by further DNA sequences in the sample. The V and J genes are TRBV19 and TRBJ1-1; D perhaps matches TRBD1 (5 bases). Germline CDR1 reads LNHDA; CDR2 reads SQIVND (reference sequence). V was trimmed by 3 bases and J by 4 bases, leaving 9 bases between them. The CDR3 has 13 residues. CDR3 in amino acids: CASSIRGTTEAFF. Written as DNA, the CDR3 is TGTGCCAGTAGTATCCGGGGGACCACTGAAGCTTTCTTT.

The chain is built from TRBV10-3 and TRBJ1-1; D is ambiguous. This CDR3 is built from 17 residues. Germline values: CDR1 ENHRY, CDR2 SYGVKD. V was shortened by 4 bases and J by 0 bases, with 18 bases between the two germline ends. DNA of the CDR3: TGTGCCATCAGTGGACCCGGAGGACTGGGCTTGAACACTGAAGCTTTCTTT. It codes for CAISGPGGLGLNTEAFF.

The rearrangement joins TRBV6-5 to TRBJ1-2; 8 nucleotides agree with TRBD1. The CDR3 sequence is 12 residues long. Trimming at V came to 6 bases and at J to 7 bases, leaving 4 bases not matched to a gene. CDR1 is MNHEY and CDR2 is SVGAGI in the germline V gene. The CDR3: CASRDRVGGYTF. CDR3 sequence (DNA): TGTGCCAGCAGGGACAGGGTCGGTGGCTACACCTTC.

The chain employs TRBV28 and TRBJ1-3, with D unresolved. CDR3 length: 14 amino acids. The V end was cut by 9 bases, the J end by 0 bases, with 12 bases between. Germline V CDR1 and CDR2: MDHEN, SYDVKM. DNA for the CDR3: TGTGCCAGTTCTCTCATGAGCTCTGGAAACACCATATATTTT. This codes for CASSLMSSGNTIYF.

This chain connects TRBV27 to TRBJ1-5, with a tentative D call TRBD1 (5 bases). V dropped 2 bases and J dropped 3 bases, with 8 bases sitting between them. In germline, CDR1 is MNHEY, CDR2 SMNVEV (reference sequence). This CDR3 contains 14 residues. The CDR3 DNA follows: TGTGCCAGCAGTTTACGACAGTACAATCAGCCCCAGCATTTT. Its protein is CASSLRQYNQPQHF.

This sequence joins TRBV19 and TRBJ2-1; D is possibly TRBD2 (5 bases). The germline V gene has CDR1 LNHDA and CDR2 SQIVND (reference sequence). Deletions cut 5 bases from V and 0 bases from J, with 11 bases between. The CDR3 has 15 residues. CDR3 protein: CASSAPGSSYNEQFF. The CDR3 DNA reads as TGTGCCAGTAGTGCCCCGGGGAGCTCCTACAATGAGCAGTTCTTC.

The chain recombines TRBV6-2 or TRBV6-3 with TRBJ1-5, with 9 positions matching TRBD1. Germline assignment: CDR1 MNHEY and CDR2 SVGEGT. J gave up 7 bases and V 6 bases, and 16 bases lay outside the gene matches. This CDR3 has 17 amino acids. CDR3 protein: CASSPGPGQGQRQPQHF. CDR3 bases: TGTGCCAGCAGCCCCGGACCCGGACAGGGGCAAAGACAGCCCCAGCATTTT.

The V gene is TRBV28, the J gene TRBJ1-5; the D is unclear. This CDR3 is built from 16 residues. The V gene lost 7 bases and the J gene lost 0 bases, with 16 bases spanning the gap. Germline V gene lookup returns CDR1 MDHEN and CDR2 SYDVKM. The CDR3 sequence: CASTLLSVYSNQPQHF. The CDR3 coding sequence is TGTGCCAGCACCCTTTTGTCGGTATATAGCAATCAGCCCCAGCATTTT.

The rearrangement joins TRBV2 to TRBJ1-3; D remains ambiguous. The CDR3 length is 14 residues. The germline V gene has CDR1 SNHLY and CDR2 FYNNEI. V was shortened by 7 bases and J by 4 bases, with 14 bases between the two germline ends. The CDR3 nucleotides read TGTGCCAGCAAACGGGGAGAGTCAGGAAACACCATATATTTT. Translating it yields CASKRGESGNTIYF.

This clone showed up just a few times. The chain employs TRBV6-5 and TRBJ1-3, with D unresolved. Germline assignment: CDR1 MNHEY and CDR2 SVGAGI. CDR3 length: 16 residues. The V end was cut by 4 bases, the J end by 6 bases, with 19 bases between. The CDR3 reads CASSSLGSSRENTIYF. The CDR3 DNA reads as TGTGCCAGCAGTTCCCTGGGTTCGTCGCGGGAAAACACCATATATTTT.

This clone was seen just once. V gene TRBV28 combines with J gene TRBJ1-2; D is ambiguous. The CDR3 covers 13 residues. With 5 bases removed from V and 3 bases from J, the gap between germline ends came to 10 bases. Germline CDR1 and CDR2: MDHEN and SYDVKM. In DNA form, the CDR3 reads TGTGCCAGCAGTCCTGACATAGACTATGGCTACACCTTC. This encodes CASSPDIDYGYTF.

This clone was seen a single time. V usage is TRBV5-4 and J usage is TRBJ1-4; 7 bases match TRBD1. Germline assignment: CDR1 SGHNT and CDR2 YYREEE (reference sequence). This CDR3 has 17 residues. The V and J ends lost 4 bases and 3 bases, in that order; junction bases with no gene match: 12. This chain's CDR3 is CASSRQGSGGPNEKLFF. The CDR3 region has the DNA TGTGCCAGCAGCCGACAGGGTTCAGGGGGGCCTAATGAAAAACTGTTTTTT.

The CDR3 DNA sequence: TGTGCCAGCAGCTCCCCCCTTGGCACAGATACGCAGTATTTT. It encodes CASSSPLGTDTQYF. The rearrangement links TRBV5-4 to TRBJ2-3; D unclear. The length of the CDR3 is 14 residues. Trimming shortened V by 3 bases and J by 1 base, and 9 bases separated the two germline ends. Germline V gene lookup returns CDR1 SGHNT and CDR2 YYREEE (reference sequence).

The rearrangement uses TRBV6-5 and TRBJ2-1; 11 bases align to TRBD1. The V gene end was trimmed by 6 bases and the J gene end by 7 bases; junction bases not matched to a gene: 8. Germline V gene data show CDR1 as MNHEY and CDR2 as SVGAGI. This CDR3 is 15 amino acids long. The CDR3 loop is CASRTPGTGGNEQFF. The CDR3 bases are TGTGCCAGCAGGACCCCCGGGACAGGGGGAAATGAGCAGTTCTTC.

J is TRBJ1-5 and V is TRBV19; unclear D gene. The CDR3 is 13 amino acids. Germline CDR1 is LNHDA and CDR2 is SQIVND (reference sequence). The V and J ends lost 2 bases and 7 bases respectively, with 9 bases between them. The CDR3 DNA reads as TGTGCCAGTAGTATAACAGTCGGCCAGCCCCAGCATTTT. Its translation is CASSITVGQPQHF.

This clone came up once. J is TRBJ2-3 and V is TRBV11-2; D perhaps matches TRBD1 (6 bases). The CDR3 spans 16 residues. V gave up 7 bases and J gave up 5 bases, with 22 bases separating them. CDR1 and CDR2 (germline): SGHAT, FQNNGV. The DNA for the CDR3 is TGTGCCAGCACCCTCGGAGGCGTGGGGGCTGAAGATACGCAGTATTTT. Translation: CASTLGGVGAEDTQYF.

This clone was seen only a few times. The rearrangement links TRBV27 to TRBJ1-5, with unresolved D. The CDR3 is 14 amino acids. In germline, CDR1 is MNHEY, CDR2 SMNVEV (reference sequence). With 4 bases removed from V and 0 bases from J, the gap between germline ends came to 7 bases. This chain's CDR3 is CASSSYSSNQPQHF. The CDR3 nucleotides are TGTGCCAGCAGTTCTTACAGTAGCAATCAGCCCCAGCATTTT.

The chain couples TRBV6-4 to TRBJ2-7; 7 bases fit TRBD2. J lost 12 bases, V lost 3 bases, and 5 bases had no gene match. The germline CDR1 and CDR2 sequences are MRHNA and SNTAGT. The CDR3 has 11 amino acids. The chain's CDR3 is CASSDLGTMYV. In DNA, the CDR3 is TGTGCCAGCAGTGATCTAGGGACTATGTACGTC.

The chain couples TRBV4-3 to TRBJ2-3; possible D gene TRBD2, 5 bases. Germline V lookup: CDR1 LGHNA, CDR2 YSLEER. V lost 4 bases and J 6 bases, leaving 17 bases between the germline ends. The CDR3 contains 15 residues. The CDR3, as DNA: TGCGCCAGCAGCCGAAGCCCGAAAGCGGTGGATACGCAGTATTTT. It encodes CASSRSPKAVDTQYF.

CDR3 loop: CASSAALTGPEAFF. In nucleotides, the CDR3 is TGTGCCAGCAGCGCCGCCCTGACAGGGCCTGAAGCTTTCTTT. The chain has TRBV9 and TRBJ1-1; 7 bases align to TRBD1. The CDR3 consists of 14 residues. Germline V gene data show CDR1 as SGDLS and CDR2 as YYNGEE. V was pared by 3 bases and J by 6 bases, with 8 bases of the junction left unmatched.

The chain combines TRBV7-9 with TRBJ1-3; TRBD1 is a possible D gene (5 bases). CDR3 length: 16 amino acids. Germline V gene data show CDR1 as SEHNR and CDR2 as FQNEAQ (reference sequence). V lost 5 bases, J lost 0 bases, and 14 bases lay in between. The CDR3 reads CASSPQAGLSGNTIYF. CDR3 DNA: TGTGCCAGCAGCCCGCAAGCAGGGCTCTCTGGAAACACCATATATTTT.

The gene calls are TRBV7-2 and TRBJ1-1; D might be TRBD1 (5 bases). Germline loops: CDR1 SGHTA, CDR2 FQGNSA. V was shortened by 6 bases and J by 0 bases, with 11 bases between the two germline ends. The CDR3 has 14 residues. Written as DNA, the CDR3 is TGTGCCAGCAGAGGGGTTGGCCTGAACACTGAAGCTTTCTTT. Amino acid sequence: CASRGVGLNTEAFF.

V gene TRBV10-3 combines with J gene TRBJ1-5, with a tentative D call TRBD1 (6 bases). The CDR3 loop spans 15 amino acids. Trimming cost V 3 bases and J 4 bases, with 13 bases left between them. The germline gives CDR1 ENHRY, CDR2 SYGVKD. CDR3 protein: CAISDEGHENQPQHF. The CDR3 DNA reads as TGTGCCATCAGTGACGAGGGACACGAAAATCAGCCCCAGCATTTT.

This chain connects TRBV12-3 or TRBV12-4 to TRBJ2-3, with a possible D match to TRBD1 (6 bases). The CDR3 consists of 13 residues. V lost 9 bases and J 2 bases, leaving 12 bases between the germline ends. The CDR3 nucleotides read TGTGCCAGTACAGGGTATTCCACAGATACGCAGTATTTT. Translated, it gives CASTGYSTDTQYF.

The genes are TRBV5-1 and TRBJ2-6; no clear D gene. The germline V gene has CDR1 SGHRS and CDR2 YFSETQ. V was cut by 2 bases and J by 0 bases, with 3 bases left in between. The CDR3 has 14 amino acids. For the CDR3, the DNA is TGCGCCAGCAGCTTATACTCTGGGGCCAACGTCCTGACTTTC. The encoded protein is CASSLYSGANVLTF. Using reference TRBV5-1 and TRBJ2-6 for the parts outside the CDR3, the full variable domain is KAGVTQTPRYLIKTRGQQVTLSCSPISGHRSVSWYQQTPGQGLQFLFEYFSETQRNKGNFPGRFSGRQFSNSRSEMNVSTLELGDSALYLCASSLYSGANVLTFGAGSRLTVL.